This T cell receptor (beta chain) was identified in a study of metastatic and nonmetastatic thyroid tumors. Looking at the study overall: A comparison of repertoires was made across blood and tumor or nodule tissue from malignant and benign thyroid patients. Overall study findings and caveats: Relative to benign nodules, malignant thyroid tumors were reportedly characterized by significantly elevated TCR beta diversity in blood and tumor.

All patients were untreated before thyroid surgery. This CDR3 comprises 12 residues. The germline CDR1 and CDR2 sequences are MGHDK and SYGVNS. With 7 bases removed from V and 4 bases from J, the gap between germline ends came to 10 bases. Many counts were recorded for this clone. Antigen unknown. Authors' data handling: For papillary thyroid cancer, a distant-metastasis classifier was constructed from CDR3 differences observed across clinicopathological groups. TCRdb called clones again from the PCR reads with MiXCR. TCRdb, not the original authors, processed these V and J calls. The data contain about 24,000 clones, around an eighth of them singletons.

V and J are TRBV25-1 and TRBJ2-5; tentative D call: TRBD1 (5 bases). Sequencing was done on a sample of blood. The TCR sequence derives from a female donor with papillary thyroid cancer or a benign thyroid nodule (not recorded which). Some clones in this sample may be carry-over from other donors' samples. The CDR3 bases are TGTGCCAGCACTTGGCAGGGAGAGACCCAGTACTTC. Protein product: CASTWQGETQYF. Drawing the rest from reference TRBV25-1 and TRBJ2-5, the complete variable domain is EADIYQTPRYLVIGTGKKITLECSQTMGHDKMYWYQQDPGMELHLIHYSYGVNSTEKGDLSSESTVSRIRTEHFPLTLESARPSHTSQYLCASTWQGETQYFGPGTRLLVL.